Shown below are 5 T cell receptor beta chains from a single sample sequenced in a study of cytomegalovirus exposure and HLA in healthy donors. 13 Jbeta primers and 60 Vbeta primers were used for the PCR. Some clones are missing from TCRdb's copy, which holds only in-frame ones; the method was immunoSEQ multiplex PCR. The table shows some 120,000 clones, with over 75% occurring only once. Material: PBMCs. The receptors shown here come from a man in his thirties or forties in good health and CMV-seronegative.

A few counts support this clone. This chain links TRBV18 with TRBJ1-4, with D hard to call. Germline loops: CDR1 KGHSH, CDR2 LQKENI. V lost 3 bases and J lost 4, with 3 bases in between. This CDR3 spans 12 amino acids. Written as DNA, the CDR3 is TGTGCCAGCTCACCCCGTAATGAAAAACTGTTTTTT. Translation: CASSPRNEKLFF.

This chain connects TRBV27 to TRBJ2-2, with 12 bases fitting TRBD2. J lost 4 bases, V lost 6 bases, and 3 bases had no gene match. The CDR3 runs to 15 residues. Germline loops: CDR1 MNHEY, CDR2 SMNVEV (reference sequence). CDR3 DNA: TGTGCCAGCAGACTAGCGGGGGGTCCCACCGGGGAGCTGTTTTTT. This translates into CASRLAGGPTGELFF.

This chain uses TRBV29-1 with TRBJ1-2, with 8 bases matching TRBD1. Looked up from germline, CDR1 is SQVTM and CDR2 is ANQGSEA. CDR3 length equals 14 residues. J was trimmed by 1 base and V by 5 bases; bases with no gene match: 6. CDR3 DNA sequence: TGCAGCGTTCTTAAGACAGGGGATAACTATGGCTACACCTTC. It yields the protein CSVLKTGDNYGYTF.

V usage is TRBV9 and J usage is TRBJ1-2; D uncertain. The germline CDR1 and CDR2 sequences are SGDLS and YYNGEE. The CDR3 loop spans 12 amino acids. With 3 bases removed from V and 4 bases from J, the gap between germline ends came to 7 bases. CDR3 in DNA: TGTGCCAGCAGCGCCGGTGGCTATGGCTACACCTTC. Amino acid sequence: CASSAGGYGYTF.

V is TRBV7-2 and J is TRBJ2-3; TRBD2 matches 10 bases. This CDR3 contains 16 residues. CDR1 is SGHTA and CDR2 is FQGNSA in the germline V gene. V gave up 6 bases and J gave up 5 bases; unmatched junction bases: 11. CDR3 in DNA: TGTGCCAGCAGTCTCAGAATAGCGGGGGGTCTAGATACGCAGTATTTT. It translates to CASSLRIAGGLDTQYF.